The 20 T cell receptor beta chains reported below all come from one sample, sequenced in a study of blood T cell repertoires in COVID-19. The method was immunoSEQ multiplex PCR; TCRdb's version includes in-frame clones alone and lacks a portion of them. The top ten clones hold 4.5% to 5% of a sample with tens of thousands of clones, about 86% of them seen once. The sequenced sample was peripheral blood. These receptors were obtained from a man in his sixties with acute or convalescent COVID-19.

This chain connects TRBV7-3 to TRBJ1-1; TRBD1 agrees at 7 bases. The CDR3 length is 14 residues. Unmatched junction bases numbered 9, after V lost 5 bases and J lost 6 bases. Germline V gene lookup returns CDR1 SGHTA and CDR2 FQGTGA. CDR3: CASSRTGERAEAFF. In nucleotides, the CDR3 is TGTGCCAGCAGCCGCACAGGGGAGAGGGCTGAAGCTTTCTTT.

V is TRBV29-1 and J is TRBJ2-1, with 7 nucleotides matching TRBD2. The germline V gene encodes CDR1 SQVTM and CDR2 ANQGSEA. This CDR3 contains 13 residues. The junction had 6 bases not matched to a gene; V was cut back by 6 bases and J by 4 bases. CDR3 coding DNA: TGCAGCGTCAGGACGGGAGGATACAATGAGCAGTTCTTC. This gives the protein CSVRTGGYNEQFF.

The chain joins TRBV27 to TRBJ1-2; the match to TRBD1 covers 9 bases. This CDR3 comprises 15 residues. Germline CDR1 and CDR2: MNHEY and SMNVEV (reference sequence). V lost 3 bases to trimming and J lost 8 bases; unmatched junction nucleotides: 10. CDR3 region: CASSLYGTGQFGYTF. The DNA for the CDR3 is TGTGCCAGCAGTTTGTATGGGACAGGGCAATTCGGCTACACCTTC.

V and J are TRBV5-1 and TRBJ2-4; 12 nucleotides match TRBD2. V was pared by 0 bases and J by 6 bases, with 10 bases of the junction left unmatched. CDR3 size: 18 residues. From germline, CDR1 is SGHRS and CDR2 YFSETQ. The CDR3 spells CASSLGLTSGSSGNIQYF. The CDR3 region has the DNA TGCGCCAGCAGCTTGGGCCTGACTAGCGGGAGTTCGGGAAACATTCAGTACTTC.

The CDR3 DNA follows: TGTGCCAGCAGCCAAGAGACAGGAACGTCCTACGAGCAGTACTTC. It codes for CASSQETGTSYEQYF. The chain is built from TRBV11-3 and TRBJ2-7, with D possibly TRBD1 on 6 matching bases. With 5 bases removed from V and 1 base from J, the gap between germline ends came to 15 bases. Germline V gene lookup returns CDR1 SGHNT and CDR2 YENEEA. CDR3 length: 15 residues.

The chain has TRBV7-3 and TRBJ2-3; unclear D gene. The CDR3 is made up of 14 amino acids. The germline CDR1 and CDR2 sequences are SGHTA and FQGTGA. V dropped 3 bases and J dropped 2 bases, with 9 bases sitting between them. The CDR3 DNA sequence: TGTGCCAGCAGCTTGGCGGTTAACACAGATACGCAGTATTTT. Its translation: CASSLAVNTDTQYF. Full variable domain (rest looked up from reference TRBV7-3 and TRBJ2-3): GAGVSQTPSNKVTEKGKYVELRCDPISGHTALYWYRQSLGQGPEFLIYFQGTGAADDSGLPNDRFFAVRPEGSVSTLKIQRTERGDSAVYLCASSLAVNTDTQYFGPGTRLTVL.

V gene TRBV18 combines with J gene TRBJ2-5, with D tentatively TRBD2 (6 bases). V was clipped by 2 bases and J by 5 bases, with 9 bases between them. Germline CDR1 is KGHSH and CDR2 is LQKENI. The CDR3 consists of 13 residues. The CDR3 coding sequence is TGTGCCAGCTCACCAGGGGGAGGTGAGACCCAGTACTTC. Translation gives CASSPGGGETQYF.

This chain joins TRBV3-1 (or the pseudogene TRBV3-2) and TRBJ1-2; D gene uncertain. Germline V gives CDR1 LGHDT, CDR2 YNNKEL (reference sequence). The V gene lost 1 base and the J gene lost 8 bases, with 11 bases spanning the gap. The CDR3 consists of 13 residues. The CDR3 loop reads CASSQVRDRGYTF. The CDR3 DNA reads as TGTGCCAGCAGCCAAGTCCGGGATAGGGGCTACACCTTC.

The CDR3 DNA is TGTGCCAGCAGCGCCACCGGGATCACCACCGGGGAGCTGTTTTTT. Residues: CASSATGITTGELFF. The chain uses TRBV7-6 and TRBJ2-2; D is possibly TRBD2 (5 bases). Deletions cut 5 bases from V and 4 bases from J, with 14 bases between. Germline loops: CDR1 SGHVS, CDR2 FNYEAQ. The CDR3 runs to 15 residues.

The chain recombines TRBV27 with TRBJ1-3; D ambiguous. The germline gives CDR1 MNHEY, CDR2 SMNVEV (reference sequence). The V end lost 7 bases, the J end lost 1 base, and 14 bases lay between the germline ends. CDR3 length: 15 amino acids. The CDR3 nucleotides read TGTGCCAGCACCCCCCTCGGAGGTTCTGGAAACACCATATATTTT. Translated: CASTPLGGSGNTIYF.

This clone was observed a handful of times. CDR3: CASSWGLAGAGELFF. Written as DNA, the CDR3 is TGTGCCAGCAGCTGGGGACTAGCGGGAGCCGGGGAGCTGTTTTTT. The chain recombines TRBV7-9 with TRBJ2-2; 14 bases map to TRBD2. V shed 4 bases, J shed 6 bases, and the junction held 1 base outside the gene matches. Germline V gene lookup returns CDR1 SEHNR and CDR2 FQNEAQ (reference sequence). This CDR3 spans 15 amino acids.

The chain recombines TRBV3-1 (or the pseudogene TRBV3-2) with TRBJ1-1, with TRBD1 matching over 7 bases. Trimming removed 3 bases from V and 10 bases from J; junction bases left unmatched: 5. Germline V gene data show CDR1 as LGHDT and CDR2 as YNNKEL (reference sequence). This CDR3 spans 12 amino acids. CDR3 coding DNA: TGTGCCAGCAGCCACGCCAGGACAGGAGCTTTCTTT. Translating it yields CASSHARTGAFF.

The genes are TRBV28 and TRBJ1-2, with D possibly matching TRBD1 (6 bases). The CDR3 has 15 residues. Trimming pared 6 bases from V and 8 bases from J, leaving 22 bases between. CDR1 is MDHEN and CDR2 is SYDVKM in the germline V gene. This CDR3 is CASSPADRNLYGYTF. CDR3 DNA: TGTGCCAGCAGCCCCGCGGACAGAAACCTCTACGGCTACACCTTC.

The chain links TRBV5-5 to TRBJ2-7, with TRBD1 as a possible D gene (6 bases). This CDR3 is 15 amino acids long. Trimming took 1 base from V and 3 from J, leaving 14 bases between them. Germline assignment: CDR1 SGHKS and CDR2 YYEKEE (reference sequence). CDR3 sequence reads: CASSLLGGQYYEQYF. Written as DNA, the CDR3 is TGTGCCAGCAGCTTGCTGGGCGGACAGTACTACGAGCAGTACTTC.

The chain links TRBV11-2 to TRBJ2-3; 10 positions agree with TRBD2. V gave up 4 bases and J gave up 3 bases; unmatched junction bases: 4. The CDR3 is made up of 15 amino acids. Germline CDR1 reads SGHAT; CDR2 reads FQNNGV. DNA for the CDR3: TGTGCCAGCAGCTCCCGGACTAGCGGTACAGATACGCAGTATTTT. As protein: CASSSRTSGTDTQYF.

This chain joins TRBV11-3 and TRBJ1-1; D not resolved. This CDR3 spans 13 amino acids. Germline V gene sequence: CDR1 SGHNT, CDR2 YENEEA. The V end lost 5 bases, the J end lost 6 bases, and 13 bases lay between the germline ends. CDR3 loop: CASSLGGRAEAFF. The CDR3 region has the DNA TGTGCCAGCAGCCTCGGTGGGAGGGCTGAAGCTTTCTTT.

This chain connects TRBV6-6 to TRBJ1-2; 7 bases are shared with TRBD1. CDR3 size: 13 residues. V was clipped by 7 bases and J by 4 bases; unmatched bases: 6. Germline loops: CDR1 MNHNY, CDR2 SVGAGI (reference sequence). CDR3 residues: CASISQGTYGYTF. CDR3 nucleotide sequence: TGTGCCAGCATTTCACAGGGGACCTATGGCTACACCTTC.

This chain links TRBV2 with TRBJ2-7; the match to TRBD1 covers 9 bases. Germline lookup yields CDR1 SNHLY and CDR2 FYNNEI. The trim removed 10 bases at V and 3 bases at J, leaving 10 bases unmatched. The CDR3 is 14 residues long. In DNA, the CDR3 is TGTGCCACCGGGGACGGGACAGGGATCTACGAGCAGTACTTC. Translation gives CATGDGTGIYEQYF.

The chain links TRBV2 to TRBJ1-1, with unresolved D. CDR3 size: 13 residues. Per germline, CDR1 SNHLY and CDR2 FYNNEI. V lost 10 bases and J 1 base, leaving 13 bases between the germline ends. This CDR3 is CATTILENTEAFF. In nucleotides, the CDR3 is TGTGCCACCACCATATTAGAGAACACTGAAGCTTTCTTT.

This sequence joins TRBV5-1 and TRBJ2-3; TRBD1 aligns across 8 bases. Germline V CDR1 and CDR2: SGHRS, YFSETQ. The junction had 4 bases not matched to a gene; V was cut back by 3 bases and J by 1 base. CDR3 length equals 15 residues. This CDR3 reads CASSSVQGGTDTQYF. In DNA, the CDR3 is TGCGCCAGCAGCTCGGTACAGGGGGGCACAGATACGCAGTATTTT.